This is a list of T cell receptor beta chains from one sample in a study of CD8+ T cells in alopecia areata. Repertoires were generated with immunoSEQ multiplex PCR, while TCRdb's copy carries only in-frame clones and drops some. The sample carries approximately 180,000 clones, 50% to 70% recorded once. Sample: CD4+ T cells sorted from blood, taken at week 0. The origin of the receptors is a human donor with alopecia areata. Both conserved end residues are trimmed from each CDR3.

v_gene	j_gene	CDR3aa
TRBV2	TRBJ2-3	ASSGRGGVSTDTQY
TRBV5-6	TRBJ2-1	ASTTLLGGRLKGDEQF
TRBV4-1	TRBJ2-2	ASSHHLTGNTGELF
TRBV1	TRBJ2-3	TSSLAAGAADTQY
TRBV29-1	TRBJ1-5	SVGGGGYSNQPQH
TRBV30	TRBJ1-4	AWAGFRNEKLF
TRBV5-4	TRBJ1-2	ASSSRGNYGYT
TRBV7-3	TRBJ1-6	ASSFRGADSPLH
TRBV5-1	TRBJ2-6	ASSWPNTSTGANVLT
TRBV27	TRBJ1-5	ASSLVGGGYQPQH
TRBV29-1	TRBJ2-3	SVQLARGGTDTQY
TRBV29-1	TRBJ1-2	SGETGGNYGYT
TRBV27	TRBJ1-4	ASSLSSGPGNEKLF
TRBV15	TRBJ2-4	ATSRSVGVNIQY
TRBV4-2	TRBJ2-3	ASSQDWTTINTQY
TRBV9	TRBJ1-1	ASSPSGAGMNTEAF
TRBV28	TRBJ2-1	ASSLSRVNEQF
TRBV29-1	TRBJ2-5	SVRGRALRETQY
TRBV11-1	TRBJ1-2	ASSRTGGGYGYT
TRBV7-9	TRBJ2-3	ASSSSGTDTQY
TRBV5-1	TRBJ2-5	ASSLAGAGNRPETQY
TRBV4-1	TRBJ1-5	ASSQGGTGKNQPQH
TRBV7-9	TRBJ2-4	ASSPQGDIQY
TRBV15	TRBJ2-3	ATSRDIDTQY
TRBV11-2	TRBJ1-1	ASSLQNTEAF
TRBV5-1	TRBJ2-5	ASSLGKTGAGETQY
TRBV29-1	TRBJ2-3	SVAGVSADTQY
TRBV1	TRBJ2-4	TSSQDRSGDIQY
TRBV5-1	TRBJ2-2	ASSLNRGANTGELF
TRBV4-1	TRBJ1-5	ASSQVRAGPQH
TRBV11-2	TRBJ2-7	ASSLAGGLNEQY
TRBV7-9	TRBJ1-2	ASSSIPGTYGYT
TRBV18	TRBJ2-5	ASSPPDRETQY
TRBV29-1	TRBJ2-5	SVGDRAGSETQY
TRBV10-3	TRBJ2-1	AISAQGSPSSPTINEQF
TRBV5-1	TRBJ2-1	ASSRDRAYNEQF
TRBV6-5	TRBJ2-7	ASTGRYEQY
TRBV9	TRBJ1-4	ASGWGQATNEKLF
TRBV29-1	TRBJ2-2	SVQTEFTGELF
TRBV7-9	TRBJ1-2	ASSPQLRSYGYT
TRBV27	TRBJ2-7	ASSFLTGQGAGEQY
TRBV6-5	TRBJ1-6	ASSYSGQLNSPLH